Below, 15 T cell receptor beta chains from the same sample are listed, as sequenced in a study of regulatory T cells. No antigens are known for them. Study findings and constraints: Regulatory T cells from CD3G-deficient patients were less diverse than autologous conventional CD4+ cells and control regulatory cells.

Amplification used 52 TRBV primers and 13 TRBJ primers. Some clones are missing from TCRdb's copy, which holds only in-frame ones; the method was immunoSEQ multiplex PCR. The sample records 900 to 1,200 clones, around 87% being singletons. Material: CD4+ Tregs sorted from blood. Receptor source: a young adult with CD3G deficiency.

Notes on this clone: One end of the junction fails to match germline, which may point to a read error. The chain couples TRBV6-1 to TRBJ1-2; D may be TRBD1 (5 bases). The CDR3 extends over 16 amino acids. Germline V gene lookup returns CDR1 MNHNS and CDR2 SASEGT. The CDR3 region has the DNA TGTGCCAACAGTGAAAGTTTAGTGGAAGGGGCCTATGGCTACACCTTC. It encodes CANSESLVEGAYGYTF.

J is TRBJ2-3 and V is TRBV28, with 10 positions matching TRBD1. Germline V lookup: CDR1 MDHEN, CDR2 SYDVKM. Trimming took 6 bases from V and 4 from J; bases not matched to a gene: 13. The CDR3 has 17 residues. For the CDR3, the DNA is TGTGCCAGCAGCGAAACCCGACAGGGGGCAGGCCCAGATACGCAGTATTTT. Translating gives CASSETRQGAGPDTQYF.

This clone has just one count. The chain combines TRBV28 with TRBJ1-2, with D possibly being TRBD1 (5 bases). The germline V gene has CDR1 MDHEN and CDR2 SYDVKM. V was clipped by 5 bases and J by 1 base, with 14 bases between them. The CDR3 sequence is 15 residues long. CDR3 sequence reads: CASSHGSGGNYGYTF. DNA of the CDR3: TGTGCCAGCAGTCACGGTAGCGGGGGTAACTATGGCTACACCTTC.

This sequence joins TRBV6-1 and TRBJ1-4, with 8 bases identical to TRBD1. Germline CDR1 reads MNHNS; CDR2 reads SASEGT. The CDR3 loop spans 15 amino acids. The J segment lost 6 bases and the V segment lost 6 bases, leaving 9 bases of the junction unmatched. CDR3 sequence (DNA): TGTGCCAGCAGCTCATCAGGACAGGGTTATGAAAAACTGTTTTTT. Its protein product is CASSSSGQGYEKLFF.

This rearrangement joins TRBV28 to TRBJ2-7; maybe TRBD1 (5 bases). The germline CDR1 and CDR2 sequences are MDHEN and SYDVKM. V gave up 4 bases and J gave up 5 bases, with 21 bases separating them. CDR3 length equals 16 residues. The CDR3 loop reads CASSSHLVWGGNEQYF. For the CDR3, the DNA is TGTGCCAGCAGTTCCCACCTAGTTTGGGGCGGCAACGAGCAGTACTTC.

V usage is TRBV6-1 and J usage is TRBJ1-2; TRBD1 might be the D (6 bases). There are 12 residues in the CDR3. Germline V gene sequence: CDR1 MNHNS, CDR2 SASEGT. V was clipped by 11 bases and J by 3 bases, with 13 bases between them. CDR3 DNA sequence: TGTGCCGGAGGGGGGATTGACTATGGCTACACCTTC. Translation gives CAGGGIDYGYTF.

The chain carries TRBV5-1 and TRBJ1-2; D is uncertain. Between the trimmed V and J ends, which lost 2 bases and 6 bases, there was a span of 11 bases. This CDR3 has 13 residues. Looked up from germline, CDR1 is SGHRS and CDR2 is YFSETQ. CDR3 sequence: CASSFRVRDGYTF. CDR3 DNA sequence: TGCGCCAGCAGCTTCCGGGTTCGGGATGGCTACACCTTC.

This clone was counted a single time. In DNA form, the CDR3 reads TGTGGCAGTGACGTACGTATAGGAGGCGTCGACACCGGGGAGCTGTTTTTT. Protein: CGSDVRIGGVDTGELFF. The gene calls are TRBV8-2 and TRBJ2-2; the table's TRBD2 call for D was not verified on the DNA. TRBV8-2 is a recognized pseudogene. The CDR3 sequence is 17 residues long.

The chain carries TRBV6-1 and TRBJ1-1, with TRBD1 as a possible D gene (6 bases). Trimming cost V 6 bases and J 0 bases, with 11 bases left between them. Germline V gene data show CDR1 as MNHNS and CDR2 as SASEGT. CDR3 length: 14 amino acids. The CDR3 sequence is CASRPGTLNTEAFF. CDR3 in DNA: TGTGCCAGCAGGCCGGGGACATTGAACACTGAAGCTTTCTTT.

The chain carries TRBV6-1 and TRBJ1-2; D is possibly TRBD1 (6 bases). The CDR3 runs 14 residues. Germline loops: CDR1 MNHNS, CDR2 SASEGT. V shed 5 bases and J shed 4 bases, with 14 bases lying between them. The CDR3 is CASSLDRILYGYTF. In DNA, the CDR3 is TGTGCCAGCAGTCTTGACAGGATCCTCTATGGCTACACCTTC.

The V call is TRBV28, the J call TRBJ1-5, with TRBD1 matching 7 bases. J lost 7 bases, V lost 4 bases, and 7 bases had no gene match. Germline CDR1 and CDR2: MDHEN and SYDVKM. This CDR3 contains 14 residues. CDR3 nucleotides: TGTGCCAGCAGTTCGACAGGGCTCCGCCAGCCCCAGCATTTT. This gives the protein CASSSTGLRQPQHF.

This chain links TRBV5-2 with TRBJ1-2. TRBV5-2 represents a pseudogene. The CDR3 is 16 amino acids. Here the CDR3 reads CASNLLGEYETYGYTF. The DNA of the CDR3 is TGTGCCAGCAATTTGCTAGGAGAGTACGAAACCTATGGCTACACCTTC.

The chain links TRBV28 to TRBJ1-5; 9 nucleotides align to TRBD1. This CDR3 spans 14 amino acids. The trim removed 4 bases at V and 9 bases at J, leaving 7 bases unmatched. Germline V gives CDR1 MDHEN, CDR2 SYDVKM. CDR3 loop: CASSSGQGYLPQHF. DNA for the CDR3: TGTGCCAGCAGTTCTGGACAGGGGTACCTGCCCCAGCATTTT.

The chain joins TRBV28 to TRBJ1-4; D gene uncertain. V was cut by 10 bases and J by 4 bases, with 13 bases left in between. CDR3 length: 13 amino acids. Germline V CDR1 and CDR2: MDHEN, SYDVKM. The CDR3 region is CATGERINEKLFF. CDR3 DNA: TGTGCCACCGGAGAGCGGATTAATGAAAAACTGTTTTTT. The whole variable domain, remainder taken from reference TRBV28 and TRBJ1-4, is DVKVTQSSRYLVKRTGEKVFLECVQDMDHENMFWYRQDPGLGLRLIYFSYDVKMKEKGDIPEGYSVSREKKERFSLILESASTNQTSMYLCATGERINEKLFFGSGTQLSVL.

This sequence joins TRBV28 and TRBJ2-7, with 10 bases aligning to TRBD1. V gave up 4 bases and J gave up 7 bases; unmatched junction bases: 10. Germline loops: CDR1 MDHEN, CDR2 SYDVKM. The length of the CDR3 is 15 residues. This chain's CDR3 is CASSSPRQGAREQYF. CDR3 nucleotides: TGTGCCAGCAGTTCACCCCGACAGGGGGCAAGAGAGCAGTACTTC.